This T cell receptor (beta chain) emerged from a study of CD8 T cells in ankylosing spondylitis. Details on this clonotype: Its antigen is unidentified.

Broader study findings: As for the disease-linked clones, they showed a CD8+ phenotype and occurred at relatively low frequencies in peripheral blood.

Germline values: CDR1 SGHTA, CDR2 FQGNSA. V was pared by 5 bases and J by 5 bases, with 9 bases of the junction left unmatched. The CDR3 consists of 15 residues. MiXCR, applied by TCRdb to the 5' RACE reads, yields one record per CDR3 protein. Of about 350,000 distinct CDR3 sequences in the sample, 20% to 25% are singletons; the top ten hold roughly 14%. The sample was blood, either unsorted or a sorted T cell fraction (not recorded which). This clonotype originated in a male donor with ankylosing spondylitis or in good health (not recorded which). The chain couples TRBV7-2 to TRBJ2-3; 8 nucleotides align to TRBD2. The DNA of the CDR3 is TGTGCCAGCAGCCTGACGGGGGGGCAGGGAGATACGCAGTATTTT. Protein sequence: CASSLTGGQGDTQYF.